The rows below give T cell receptor beta chains drawn from one sample of a study of T cell responses to AZD1222 COVID-19 vaccine. Profiled with immunoSEQ multiplex PCR; TCRdb holds only in-frame clones, not every one. The data hold 150,000 or so clones, with roughly 92% observed a single time. The sequencing here drew on peripheral blood, taken 28 days after the second AZD1222 dose. These receptors came from an adult who received the AZD1222 COVID-19 vaccine. Each CDR3 is given with its conserved first and last residue. Each record gives: D gene, V gene, clone size, CDR3 length, J gene, CDR3 protein, CDR3 DNA. The D gene is left open where the match is weak. The size entry is marked missing in some rows and otherwise reads once, few, many or a size class.

D gene: -; V gene: TRBV25-1; clone size: -; CDR3 length: 13; J gene: TRBJ1-2; CDR3 protein: CASRDRVNYGYTF; CDR3 DNA: TGTGCCAGCAGGGACAGAGTTAACTATGGCTACACCTTC
D gene: TRBD1; V gene: TRBV5-4; clone size: once; CDR3 length: 14; J gene: TRBJ2-1; CDR3 protein: CASSLEDRGSEQFF; CDR3 DNA: TGTGCCAGCAGCTTGGAAGACAGGGGTAGCGAGCAGTTCTTC
D gene: -; V gene: TRBV28; clone size: once; CDR3 length: 15; J gene: TRBJ1-4; CDR3 protein: CASSTTGLSNEKLFF; CDR3 DNA: TGTGCCAGCAGCACTACAGGGCTATCTAATGAAAAACTGTTTTTT
D gene: TRBD2; V gene: TRBV5-1; clone size: once; CDR3 length: 20; J gene: TRBJ2-5; CDR3 protein: CASSPPGLAGDPGFQETQYF; CDR3 DNA: TGCGCCAGCTCCCCACCGGGACTAGCGGGAGATCCGGGCTTCCAAGAGACCCAGTACTTC
D gene: TRBD2; V gene: TRBV27; clone size: -; CDR3 length: 15; J gene: TRBJ2-1; CDR3 protein: CASSLAGPSYNEQFF; CDR3 DNA: TGTGCCAGCAGTCTAGCGGGGCCCTCCTACAATGAGCAGTTCTTC
D gene: TRBD1; V gene: TRBV5-1; clone size: -; CDR3 length: 21; J gene: TRBJ2-7; CDR3 protein: CASSNRDRGRYKTEGSYEQYF; CDR3 DNA: TGCGCCAGCAGCAACCGGGACAGGGGGCGTTATAAAACTGAGGGCTCCTACGAGCAGTACTTC
D gene: TRBD1; V gene: TRBV27; clone size: -; CDR3 length: 15; J gene: TRBJ1-6; CDR3 protein: CASRITQGPNSPLHF; CDR3 DNA: TGTGCCAGCAGGATAACACAGGGGCCTAATTCACCCCTCCACTTT
D gene: TRBD1; V gene: TRBV6-5; clone size: -; CDR3 length: 16; J gene: TRBJ2-2; CDR3 protein: CASSYMRGTGAGELFF; CDR3 DNA: TGTGCCAGCAGTTATATGCGCGGGACAGGGGCCGGGGAGCTGTTTTTT
D gene: -; V gene: TRBV6-5; clone size: once; CDR3 length: 14; J gene: TRBJ1-5; CDR3 protein: CASSTTGPTPAQHF; CDR3 DNA: TGTGCCAGCAGCACGACCGGGCCAACCCCAGCCCAGCATTTT
D gene: TRBD1; V gene: TRBV28; clone size: -; CDR3 length: 13; J gene: TRBJ1-2; CDR3 protein: CASRTGGPDGYTF; CDR3 DNA: TGTGCCAGCAGAACAGGGGGGCCTGATGGCTACACCTTC
D gene: -; V gene: TRBV2; clone size: -; CDR3 length: 13; J gene: TRBJ1-4; CDR3 protein: CASIFAGDEKLFF; CDR3 DNA: TGTGCCAGCATTTTCGCGGGGGATGAAAAACTGTTTTTT
D gene: -; V gene: TRBV19; clone size: -; CDR3 length: 14; J gene: TRBJ1-5; CDR3 protein: CASSIRDTNQPQHF; CDR3 DNA: TGTGCCAGTTCAATCCGGGACACTAATCAGCCCCAGCATTTT
D gene: -; V gene: TRBV18; clone size: -; CDR3 length: 16; J gene: TRBJ2-2; CDR3 protein: CASSLIHSTNTGELFF; CDR3 DNA: TGTGCCAGCTCACTCATACACAGTACGAACACCGGGGAGCTGTTTTTT
D gene: -; V gene: TRBV4-3; clone size: -; CDR3 length: 15; J gene: TRBJ1-1; CDR3 protein: CASSQDVRGITEAFF; CDR3 DNA: TGCGCCAGCAGCCAAGATGTGCGGGGGATCACTGAAGCTTTCTTT
D gene: -; V gene: TRBV10-3; clone size: -; CDR3 length: 11; J gene: TRBJ1-2; CDR3 protein: CATGTSRGYTF; CDR3 DNA: TGTGCCACAGGGACCTCTCGTGGCTACACCTTC
D gene: -; V gene: TRBV13; clone size: -; CDR3 length: 15; J gene: TRBJ2-3; CDR3 protein: CASSFGGLSTDTQYF; CDR3 DNA: TGTGCCAGCAGCTTCGGGGGGCTCAGCACAGATACGCAGTATTTT
D gene: -; V gene: TRBV19; clone size: -; CDR3 length: 13; J gene: TRBJ2-1; CDR3 protein: CASSMTSYNEQFF; CDR3 DNA: TGTGCCAGTAGTATGACCAGCTACAATGAGCAGTTCTTC
D gene: -; V gene: TRBV19; clone size: -; CDR3 length: 13; J gene: TRBJ2-3; CDR3 protein: CASRLDMTDTQYF; CDR3 DNA: TGTGCCAGTAGGCTAGATATGACAGATACGCAGTATTTT
D gene: -; V gene: TRBV28; clone size: -; CDR3 length: 15; J gene: TRBJ1-1; CDR3 protein: CASSLYDFGVTEAFF; CDR3 DNA: TGTGCCAGCAGTTTATACGATTTTGGGGTTACTGAAGCTTTCTTT
D gene: TRBD1; V gene: TRBV11-2; clone size: -; CDR3 length: 13; J gene: TRBJ1-2; CDR3 protein: CASSPTDRGGYTF; CDR3 DNA: TGTGCCAGCAGTCCGACGGACAGGGGAGGCTACACCTTC
D gene: TRBD1; V gene: TRBV7-2; clone size: -; CDR3 length: 14; J gene: TRBJ2-7; CDR3 protein: CASSLRQGAYEQYF; CDR3 DNA: TGTGCCAGCAGCTTACGGCAGGGGGCCTACGAGCAGTACTTC
D gene: -; V gene: TRBV28; clone size: -; CDR3 length: 12; J gene: TRBJ1-2; CDR3 protein: CASSLRDYGYTF; CDR3 DNA: TGTGCCAGCAGTTTAAGGGACTATGGCTACACCTTC
D gene: -; V gene: TRBV20-1; clone size: -; CDR3 length: 16; J gene: TRBJ1-6; CDR3 protein: CSASGAESSYNSPLHF; CDR3 DNA: TGCAGTGCTAGTGGCGCAGAAAGCTCCTATAATTCACCCCTCCACTTT
D gene: -; V gene: TRBV5-6; clone size: -; CDR3 length: 16; J gene: TRBJ1-6; CDR3 protein: CASSLGTDSYNSPLHF; CDR3 DNA: TGTGCCAGCAGCTTGGGGACGGACTCCTATAATTCACCCCTCCACTTT
D gene: -; V gene: TRBV19; clone size: -; CDR3 length: 13; J gene: TRBJ2-3; CDR3 protein: CASRLLGTDTQYF; CDR3 DNA: TGTGCCAGTAGATTACTAGGGACAGATACGCAGTATTTT
D gene: -; V gene: TRBV28; clone size: once; CDR3 length: 14; J gene: TRBJ2-7; CDR3 protein: CASSRDFYGYEQYF; CDR3 DNA: TGTGCCAGCAGTCGGGACTTCTACGGCTACGAGCAGTACTTC
D gene: -; V gene: TRBV5-1; clone size: -; CDR3 length: 11; J gene: TRBJ2-7; CDR3 protein: CASSFGYEQYF; CDR3 DNA: TGCGCCAGCAGCTTTGGCTACGAGCAGTACTTC
D gene: -; V gene: TRBV5-4; clone size: -; CDR3 length: 16; J gene: TRBJ1-6; CDR3 protein: CASSLVGERNNSPLHF; CDR3 DNA: TGTGCCAGCAGCTTGGTTGGAGAGCGAAATAATTCACCCCTCCACTTT
D gene: TRBD1; V gene: TRBV29-1; clone size: -; CDR3 length: 17; J gene: TRBJ1-4; CDR3 protein: CSVEEGVGQGSNEKLFF; CDR3 DNA: TGCAGCGTTGAAGAGGGGGTGGGACAGGGAAGTAATGAAAAACTGTTTTTT
D gene: -; V gene: TRBV7-9; clone size: -; CDR3 length: 15; J gene: TRBJ1-2; CDR3 protein: CASSPQLGARVGYTF; CDR3 DNA: TGTGCCAGCAGCCCCCAGTTAGGGGCTCGAGTGGGCTACACCTTC
D gene: -; V gene: TRBV6-4; clone size: -; CDR3 length: 16; J gene: TRBJ2-1; CDR3 protein: CASSEFNGGPNNEQFF; CDR3 DNA: TGTGCCAGCAGTGAGTTCAACGGGGGCCCGAACAATGAGCAGTTCTTC
D gene: TRBD2; V gene: TRBV19; clone size: medium-sized; CDR3 length: 15; J gene: TRBJ2-5; CDR3 protein: CASSIPAGGPETQYF; CDR3 DNA: TGTGCCAGTAGTATTCCAGCGGGGGGGCCAGAGACCCAGTACTTC
D gene: -; V gene: TRBV21-1; clone size: -; CDR3 length: 13; J gene: TRBJ1-2; CDR3 protein: CASSKGGVPGYTF; CDR3 DNA: TGTGCCAGCAGCAAAGGAGGGGTCCCAGGCTACACCTTC
D gene: -; V gene: TRBV12-3/TRBV12-4; clone size: -; CDR3 length: 11; J gene: TRBJ1-2; CDR3 protein: CALGQTYGYTF; CDR3 DNA: TGTGCCCTAGGACAGACGTATGGCTACACCTTC
D gene: -; V gene: TRBV7-2; clone size: -; CDR3 length: 14; J gene: TRBJ2-3; CDR3 protein: CASSSRISYDTQYF; CDR3 DNA: TGTGCCAGCAGCTCTCGGATTTCGTACGATACGCAGTATTTT
D gene: -; V gene: TRBV7-9; clone size: once; CDR3 length: 16; J gene: TRBJ2-1; CDR3 protein: CASSERPGGSYNEQFF; CDR3 DNA: TGTGCCAGCAGCGAACGCCCCGGCGGCTCCTACAATGAGCAGTTCTTC